The clone carrying this TCR beta chain has a handful of counts. The assay was immunoSEQ multiplex PCR, and TCRdb's table has in-frame clones only and misses some. The sample shows about 59,000 clones, 90% to 95% of them seen only once. This specimen comes from a study of T cell changes during pregnancy in multiple sclerosis. This clonotype was sampled from a female donor with multiple sclerosis, enrolled in a pregnancy study. The material sequenced was CD4+ T cells from peripheral blood mononuclear cells, taken before pregnancy.

As DNA, the CDR3 is TGTGCCAGCACTCCGGAGGGTTCTAGCACAGATACGCAGTATTTT. It specifies CASTPEGSSTDTQYF. This chain links TRBV6-1 with TRBJ2-3, with D perhaps TRBD2 (6 bases). Trimming took off 7 bases at V and 0 bases at J, with 14 bases between the two ends. The CDR3 has 15 amino acids. Germline CDR1 is MNHNS and CDR2 is SASEGT.